These 14 T cell receptor beta chains originate from one sample sequenced in a study of cytomegalovirus exposure and HLA in healthy donors. The PCR was carried out with 60 Vbeta primers and 13 Jbeta primers. Here immunoSEQ multiplex PCR was the method, and the copy in TCRdb shows in-frame clones only, minus some. The top ten hold under 5.5% of the sample, which has 150,000 to 200,000 clones, approximately 70% seen once. Sequencing was performed on PBMCs. The receptors derive from a young man in good health and CMV-seropositive.

The V call is TRBV7-2, the J call TRBJ2-1; TRBD2 agrees at 11 bases. The CDR3 loop spans 16 amino acids. Germline V lookup: CDR1 SGHTA, CDR2 FQGNSA. With V trimmed by 5 bases and J by 0 bases, 3 bases remained unmatched. The chain's CDR3 is CASSPGLAASYNEQFF. The CDR3, as DNA: TGTGCCAGCAGCCCGGGACTAGCGGCCTCCTACAATGAGCAGTTCTTC.

CDR3 region: CASSVWLAGAETQYF. DNA for the CDR3: TGTGCCAGCAGTGTCTGGCTAGCGGGAGCAGAGACCCAGTACTTC. V usage is TRBV6-1 and J usage is TRBJ2-5; 10 bases match TRBD2. Trimming at V came to 4 bases and at J to 4 bases, leaving 6 bases not matched to a gene. CDR1 MNHNS and CDR2 SASEGT come from the germline V gene. The CDR3 consists of 15 residues.

The chain combines TRBV2 with TRBJ1-2; the D gene is possibly TRBD1 (5 bases). This CDR3 has 12 amino acids. Between the trimmed V and J ends, which lost 6 bases and 8 bases, there was a span of 13 bases. CDR1 SNHLY and CDR2 FYNNEI come from the germline V gene. The CDR3 nucleotides read TGTGCCAGCAGCGCTGGCAGGGTAGGCTACACCTTC. This sequence encodes CASSAGRVGYTF.

The chain carries TRBV27 and TRBJ1-1; D possibly corresponds to TRBD1 (5 bases). Germline V gene lookup returns CDR1 MNHEY and CDR2 SMNVEV (reference sequence). Trimming removed 5 bases at V and 10 bases at J, with 26 bases between. CDR3 length: 16 amino acids. For the CDR3, the DNA is TGTGCCAGCAGTCCCCCCCCCGGGGGGAGGAAGTTGAGAGCTTTCTTT. This encodes CASSPPPGGRKLRAFF.

The rearrangement uses TRBV10-1 and TRBJ1-1; D remains unclear. Germline CDR1 WNHNN, CDR2 SYGVQD (reference sequence). The CDR3 is 12 residues long. The V end was cut by 10 bases, the J end by 1 base, with 10 bases between. The CDR3: CATSRGNTEAFF. CDR3 sequence (DNA): TGCGCCACCTCGAGAGGGAACACTGAAGCTTTCTTT.

This clone was counted only a few times. This chain uses TRBV19 with TRBJ1-5, with 7 bases that match TRBD1. Trimming removed 4 bases from V and 3 bases from J; junction bases left unmatched: 3. The CDR3 is made up of 14 amino acids. Per germline, CDR1 LNHDA and CDR2 SQIVND (reference sequence). The CDR3 DNA is TGTGCCAGTAGTACTGGACAGGACAATCAGCCCCAGCATTTT. Amino acid sequence: CASSTGQDNQPQHF.

The V call is TRBV9, the J call TRBJ2-5; TRBD2 might be the D (5 bases). Germline CDR1 and CDR2: SGDLS and YYNGEE. The CDR3 is 15 residues long. V lost 2 bases, J lost 2 bases, and 13 bases lay in between. CDR3 loop: CASSVGSLGQETQYF. CDR3 coding DNA: TGTGCCAGCAGCGTGGGGAGCCTGGGACAAGAGACCCAGTACTTC.

This clone was recorded a few times. The rearrangement links TRBV11-2 to TRBJ2-5; D is unresolved. Looked up from germline, CDR1 is SGHAT and CDR2 is FQNNGV. Trimming pared 5 bases from V and 5 bases from J, leaving 6 bases between. There are 11 residues in the CDR3. CDR3 DNA sequence: TGTGCCAGCAGCGAGGAGGAGACCCAGTACTTC. This gives the protein CASSEEETQYF.

The chain joins TRBV6-4 to TRBJ1-2; D unresolved. V was trimmed by 0 bases and J by 6 bases, leaving 14 bases between them. Germline V CDR1 and CDR2: MRHNA, SNTAGT. The CDR3 has 15 residues. In nucleotides, the CDR3 is TGTGCCAGCAGTGACTCGGGGTCGGGGATGAATGGCTACACCTTC. Translating gives CASSDSGSGMNGYTF.

This clone was recorded a few times. The chain uses TRBV10-2 and TRBJ1-5, with a possible D match to TRBD1 (6 bases). The CDR3 extends over 14 amino acids. From germline, CDR1 is WSHSY and CDR2 SAAADI. Trimming pared 4 bases from V and 7 bases from J, leaving 14 bases between. In DNA form, the CDR3 reads TGCGCCAGCAGTGGGACAAACAGGGACCAGCCCCAGCATTTT. Protein sequence: CASSGTNRDQPQHF.

The genes are TRBV7-6 and TRBJ2-4; 9 bases align to TRBD2. The germline gives CDR1 SGHVS, CDR2 FNYEAQ. The CDR3 contains 17 residues. Trimming cost V 5 bases and J 7 bases; bases outside gene matches: 15. The CDR3 nucleotides read TGTGCCAGCAGCCCGTCGGGCTGGGGGACTAGCAGTAACATTCAGTACTTC. This sequence encodes CASSPSGWGTSSNIQYF.

The V and J genes are TRBV6-6 and TRBJ1-2; no firm D call. Trimming left V 4 bases short and J 0 bases short, with 6 bases between. The germline CDR1 and CDR2 sequences are MNHNY and SVGAGI (reference sequence). CDR3 length: 13 residues. The CDR3 region has the DNA TGTGCCAGCAGTTCGGTCTCTAACTATGGCTACACCTTC. Translation: CASSSVSNYGYTF.

This sequence joins TRBV14 and TRBJ2-1, with 10 bases matching TRBD2. With V trimmed by 4 bases and J by 8 bases, 14 bases remained unmatched. Germline V gene data show CDR1 as SGHDN and CDR2 as FVKESK. The CDR3 runs to 17 residues. Written as DNA, the CDR3 is TGTGCCAGCAGCCGGGCCCCTCCGGGACTAGCGTGGGATGAGCAGTTCTTC. It translates to CASSRAPPGLAWDEQFF.

The genes are TRBV4-1 and TRBJ1-4; TRBD1 agrees at 9 bases. The V segment lost 4 bases and the J segment 8 bases; nucleotides outside the gene matches: 5. CDR1 and CDR2 (germline): MGHRA, YSYEKL. This CDR3 is 14 amino acids long. This CDR3 reads CASSPGDRVEKLFF. CDR3 DNA sequence: TGCGCCAGCAGCCCAGGGGACAGGGTAGAAAAACTGTTTTTT.